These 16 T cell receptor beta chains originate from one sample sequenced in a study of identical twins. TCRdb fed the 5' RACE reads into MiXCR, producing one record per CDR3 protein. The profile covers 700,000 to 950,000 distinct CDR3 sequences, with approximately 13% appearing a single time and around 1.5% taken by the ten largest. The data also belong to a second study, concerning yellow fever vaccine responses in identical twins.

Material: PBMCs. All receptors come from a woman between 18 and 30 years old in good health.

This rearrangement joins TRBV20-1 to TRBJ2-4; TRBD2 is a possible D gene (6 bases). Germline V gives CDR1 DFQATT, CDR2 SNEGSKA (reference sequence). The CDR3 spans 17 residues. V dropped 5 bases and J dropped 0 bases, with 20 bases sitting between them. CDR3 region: CSAYPPLGGQAKNIQYF. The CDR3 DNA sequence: TGCAGTGCTTACCCCCCTCTGGGAGGACAAGCCAAAAACATTCAGTACTTC.

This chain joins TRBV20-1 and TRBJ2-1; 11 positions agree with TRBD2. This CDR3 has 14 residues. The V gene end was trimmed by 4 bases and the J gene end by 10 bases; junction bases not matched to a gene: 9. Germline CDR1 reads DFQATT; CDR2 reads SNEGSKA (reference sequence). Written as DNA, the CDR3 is TGCAGTGCTACCGGACTAGCGGGTCCCGGGGAGCAGTTCTTC. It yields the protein CSATGLAGPGEQFF.

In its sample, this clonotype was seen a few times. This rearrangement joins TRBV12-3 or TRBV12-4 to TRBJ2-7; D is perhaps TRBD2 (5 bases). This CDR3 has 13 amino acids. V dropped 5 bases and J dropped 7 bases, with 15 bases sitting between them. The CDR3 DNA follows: TGTGCCAGCAGTCCCCATCCACCGGGAGAGCAGTACTTC. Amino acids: CASSPHPPGEQYF.

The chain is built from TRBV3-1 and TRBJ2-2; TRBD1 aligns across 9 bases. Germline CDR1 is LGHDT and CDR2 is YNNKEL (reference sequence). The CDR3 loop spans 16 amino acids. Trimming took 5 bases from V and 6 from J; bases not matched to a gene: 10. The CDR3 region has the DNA TGTGCCAGCAGCTCCCGGGACAGGGAGCGAGCCGGGGAGCTGTTTTTT. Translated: CASSSRDRERAGELFF.

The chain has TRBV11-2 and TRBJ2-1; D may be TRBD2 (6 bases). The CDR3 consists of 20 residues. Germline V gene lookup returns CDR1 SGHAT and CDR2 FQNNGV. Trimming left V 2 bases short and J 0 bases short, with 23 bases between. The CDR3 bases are TGTGCCAGCAGCTTAAACGCGGGGAGCCCCATCCCCAGCTCCTACAATGAGCAGTTCTTC. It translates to CASSLNAGSPIPSSYNEQFF.

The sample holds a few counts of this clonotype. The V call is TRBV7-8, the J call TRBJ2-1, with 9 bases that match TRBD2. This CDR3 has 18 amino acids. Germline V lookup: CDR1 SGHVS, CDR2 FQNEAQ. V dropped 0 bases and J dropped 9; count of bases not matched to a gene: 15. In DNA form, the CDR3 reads TGTGCCAGCAGCTTAGCTGGGATACTGGCGGGAGGGAGGGGTGAGCAGTTCTTC. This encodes CASSLAGILAGGRGEQFF. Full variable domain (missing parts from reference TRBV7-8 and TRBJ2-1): GAGVSQSPRYKVAKRGQDVALRCDPISGHVSLFWYQQALGQGPEFLTYFQNEAQLDKSGLPSDRFFAERPEGSVSTLKIQRTQQEDSAVYLCASSLAGILAGGRGEQFFGPGTRLTVL.

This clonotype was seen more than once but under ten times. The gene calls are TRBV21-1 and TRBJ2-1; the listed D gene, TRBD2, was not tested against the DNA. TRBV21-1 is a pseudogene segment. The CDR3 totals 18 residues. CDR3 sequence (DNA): TGTGCCAGCAGCCGCACCGGGACTAGCGGGGTAGAAGGCAATGAGCAGTTCTTC. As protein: CASSRTGTSGVEGNEQFF.

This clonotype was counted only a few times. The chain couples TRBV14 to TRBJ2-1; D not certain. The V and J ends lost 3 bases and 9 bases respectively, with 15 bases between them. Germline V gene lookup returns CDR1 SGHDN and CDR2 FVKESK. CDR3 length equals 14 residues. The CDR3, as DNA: TGTGCCAGCAGCCACTTCGACCGGGTGGCTGAGCAGTTCTTC. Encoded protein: CASSHFDRVAEQFF.

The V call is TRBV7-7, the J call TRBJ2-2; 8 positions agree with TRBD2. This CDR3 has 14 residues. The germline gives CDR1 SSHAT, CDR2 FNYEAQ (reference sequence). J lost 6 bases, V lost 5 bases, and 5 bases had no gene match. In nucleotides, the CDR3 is TGTGCCAGCAGCATAAGCGGGAGTCCCGGGGAGCTGTTTTTT. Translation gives CASSISGSPGELFF.

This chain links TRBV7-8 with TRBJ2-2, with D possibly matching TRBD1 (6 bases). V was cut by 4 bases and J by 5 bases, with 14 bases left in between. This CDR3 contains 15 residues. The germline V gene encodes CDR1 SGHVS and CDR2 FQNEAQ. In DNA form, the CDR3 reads TGTGCCAGCAGCTCGCCCAGGGGTTGGACCGGGGAGCTGTTTTTT. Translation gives CASSSPRGWTGELFF. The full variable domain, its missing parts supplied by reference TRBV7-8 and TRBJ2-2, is GAGVSQSPRYKVAKRGQDVALRCDPISGHVSLFWYQQALGQGPEFLTYFQNEAQLDKSGLPSDRFFAERPEGSVSTLKIQRTQQEDSAVYLCASSSPRGWTGELFFGEGSRLTVL.

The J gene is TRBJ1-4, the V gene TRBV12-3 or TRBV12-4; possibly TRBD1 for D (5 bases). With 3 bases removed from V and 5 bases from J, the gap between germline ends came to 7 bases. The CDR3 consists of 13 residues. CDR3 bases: TGTGCCAGCAGTTTCGGGGGAAATGAAAAACTGTTTTTT. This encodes CASSFGGNEKLFF.

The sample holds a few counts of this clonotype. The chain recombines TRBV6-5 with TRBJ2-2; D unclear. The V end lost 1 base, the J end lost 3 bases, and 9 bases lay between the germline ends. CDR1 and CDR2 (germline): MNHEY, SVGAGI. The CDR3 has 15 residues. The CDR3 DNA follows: TGTGCCAGCAGTTACTTGGGGTCGTACACCGGGGAGCTGTTTTTT. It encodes CASSYLGSYTGELFF.

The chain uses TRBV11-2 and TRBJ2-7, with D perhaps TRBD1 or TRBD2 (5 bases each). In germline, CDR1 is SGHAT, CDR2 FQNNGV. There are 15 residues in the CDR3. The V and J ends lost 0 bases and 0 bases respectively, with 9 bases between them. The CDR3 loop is CASSLDGDGSYEQYV. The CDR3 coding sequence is TGTGCCAGCAGCTTAGATGGGGACGGCTCCTACGAGCAGTACGTC.

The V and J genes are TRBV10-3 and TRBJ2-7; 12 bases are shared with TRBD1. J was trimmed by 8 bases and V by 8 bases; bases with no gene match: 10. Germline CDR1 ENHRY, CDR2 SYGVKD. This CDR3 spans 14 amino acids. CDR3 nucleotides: TGTGCCATCGGAGGGACAGGGGGCTATCTTAAGCAGTACTTC. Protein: CAIGGTGGYLKQYF.

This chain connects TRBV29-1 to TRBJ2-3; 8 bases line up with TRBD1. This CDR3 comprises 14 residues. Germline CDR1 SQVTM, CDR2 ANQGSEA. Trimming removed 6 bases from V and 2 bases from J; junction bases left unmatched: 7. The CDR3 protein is CSVLGQDVTDTQYF. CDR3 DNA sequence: TGCAGCGTCCTGGGACAGGACGTCACAGATACGCAGTATTTT.

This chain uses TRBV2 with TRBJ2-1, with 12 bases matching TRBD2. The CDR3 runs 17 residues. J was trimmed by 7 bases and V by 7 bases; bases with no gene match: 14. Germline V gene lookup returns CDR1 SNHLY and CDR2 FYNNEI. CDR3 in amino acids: CASKAPRGLAGQNEQFF. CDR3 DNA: TGTGCCAGCAAGGCCCCGAGAGGACTAGCGGGACAGAATGAGCAGTTCTTC.